These 8 T cell receptor beta chains share one sample of origin, sequenced in a study of blood T cell repertoires in COVID-19. Profiled with immunoSEQ multiplex PCR; TCRdb holds only in-frame clones, not every one. The sample consists of around 270,000 clones, 84% of them appearing once. The specimen sequenced was peripheral blood. Receptor source: a woman in her thirties or forties who had recovered from COVID-19.

The chain recombines TRBV10-3 with TRBJ2-7; D might be TRBD2 (6 bases). V was clipped by 6 bases and J by 2 bases, with 11 bases between them. Germline V gene lookup returns CDR1 ENHRY and CDR2 SYGVKD. This CDR3 comprises 13 residues. The CDR3 reads CAISPGVTYEQYF. The CDR3 region has the DNA TGTGCCATCAGCCCGGGAGTAACCTACGAGCAGTACTTC.

V is TRBV19 and J is TRBJ1-6; a weak D match, TRBD1 (5 bases). From germline, CDR1 is LNHDA and CDR2 SQIVND (reference sequence). V dropped 7 bases and J dropped 3 bases, with 16 bases sitting between them. CDR3 length: 16 amino acids. CDR3: CASTPAGQNYNSPLHF. The CDR3 DNA reads TGTGCCAGTACCCCGGCGGGGCAAAACTATAATTCACCCCTCCACTTT. Full variable domain (rest looked up from reference TRBV19 and TRBJ1-6): DGGITQSPKYLFRKEGQNVTLSCEQNLNHDAMYWYRQDPGQGLRLIYYSQIVNDFQKGDIAEGYSVSREKKESFPLTVTSAQKNPTAFYLCASTPAGQNYNSPLHFGNGTRLTVT.

The CDR3 DNA reads TGTGCCAGCTCACCAGGCGAGGGAGCTTTCTTT. Its protein is CASSPGEGAFF. The chain joins TRBV18 to TRBJ1-1; no reliable D call. The CDR3 is 11 residues long. Germline CDR1 is KGHSH and CDR2 is LQKENI. The germline V and J ends were trimmed by 2 bases and 10 bases, with 8 bases remaining between them. The variable domain in full, with the rest retrieved from reference TRBV18 and TRBJ1-1, is NAGVMQNPRHLVRRRGQEARLRCSPMKGHSHVYWYRQLPEEGLKFMVYLQKENIIDESGMPKERFSAEFPKEGPSILRIQQVVRGDSAAYFCASSPGEGAFFGQGTRLTVV.

The chain employs TRBV9 and TRBJ1-4; a possible D gene is TRBD1 (6 bases). Germline assignment: CDR1 SGDLS and CDR2 YYNGEE. Between the trimmed V and J ends, which lost 4 bases and 7 bases, there was a span of 17 bases. The length of the CDR3 is 15 residues. CDR3 loop: CASSTRPRGGEKLFF. CDR3 coding DNA: TGTGCCAGCAGCACCCGACCCCGAGGGGGTGAAAAACTGTTTTTT.

V and J are TRBV5-1 and TRBJ2-3; perhaps TRBD1 as D (5 bases). This CDR3 has 14 residues. Trimming stripped 9 bases from V and 2 bases from J, with 16 bases between. Germline CDR1 SGHRS, CDR2 YFSETQ. Here the CDR3 DNA reads TGCGCCACCCGACCGCTGACAGCCACAGATACGCAGTATTTT. It yields the protein CATRPLTATDTQYF. Complete variable domain (other parts from reference TRBV5-1 and TRBJ2-3): KAGVTQTPRYLIKTRGQQVTLSCSPISGHRSVSWYQQTPGQGLQFLFEYFSETQRNKGNFPGRFSGRQFSNSRSEMNVSTLELGDSALYLCATRPLTATDTQYFGPGTRLTVL.

The V and J genes are TRBV6-5 and TRBJ1-6, with 7 bases that match TRBD1. This CDR3 has 15 amino acids. The germline gives CDR1 MNHEY, CDR2 SVGAGI. The ends lost 2 bases at V and 7 bases at J; junction bases unmatched: 5. The CDR3 bases are TGTGCCAGCAGTTACCTGGGGACAGCGAATTCACCCCTCCACTTT. Protein sequence: CASSYLGTANSPLHF.

The J gene is TRBJ2-1, the V gene TRBV6-5; no reliable D call. The V end lost 6 bases, the J end lost 7 bases, and 13 bases lay between the germline ends. Germline CDR1 reads MNHEY; CDR2 reads SVGAGI. This CDR3 has 13 residues. The CDR3 loop reads CASRLPDRNEQFF. CDR3 in DNA: TGTGCCAGCAGACTACCCGATAGGAATGAGCAGTTCTTC.

The chain has TRBV7-9 and TRBJ1-4; no firm D call. This CDR3 has 14 amino acids. The germline V gene has CDR1 SEHNR and CDR2 FQNEAQ (reference sequence). Deletions cut 1 base from V and 10 bases from J, with 13 bases between. The CDR3 nucleotides read TGTGCCAGCAGCTTAGTCACGGGAAAGGGAAAACTGTTTTTT. The encoded protein is CASSLVTGKGKLFF. Combining the CDR3 with reference TRBV7-9 and TRBJ1-4 gives the whole variable domain DTGVSQNPRHKITKRGQNVTFRCDPISEHNRLYWYRQTLGQGPEFLTYFQNEAQLEKSRLLSDRFSAERPKGSFSTLEIQRTEQGDSAMYLCASSLVTGKGKLFFGSGTQLSVL.